Listed here is a single T cell receptor (beta chain). As yet, its antigen is unknown. The CDR3 length is 19 residues. Using immunoSEQ multiplex PCR, the repertoire was profiled, and TCRdb retains in-frame clones only, with some absent. The data contain 60,000 or so clones, around four fifths of them seen just once; the ten biggest clones take up around 4%. The data were taken from a study of OX40 agonist ivuxolimab in advanced cancers. Study-wide findings and caveats: On average, CD8+ T cells showed a greater number of expanded clones than CD4+. There were also nonresponders showing low normalized T-cell clonal expansion. Antigen specificity was not determined for the expanded peripheral T cells.

Anyone with autoimmune disease history or systemic immunosuppression was excluded. The sequencing used CD4+ or CD8+ T cells sorted from blood, collected in a trial of the OX40 agonist ivuxolimab. The chain recombines TRBV21-1 with TRBJ1-5. TRBV21-1 is described as a pseudogene. The origin of this receptor is an adult with an advanced solid tumor such as melanoma, head and neck, liver or kidney cancer. CDR3 residues: CASSNGGGNTVNSNQPQHF. In DNA, the CDR3 is TGTGCCAGCAGCAATGGGGGGGGTAACACAGTGAATAGCAATCAGCCCCAGCATTTT.